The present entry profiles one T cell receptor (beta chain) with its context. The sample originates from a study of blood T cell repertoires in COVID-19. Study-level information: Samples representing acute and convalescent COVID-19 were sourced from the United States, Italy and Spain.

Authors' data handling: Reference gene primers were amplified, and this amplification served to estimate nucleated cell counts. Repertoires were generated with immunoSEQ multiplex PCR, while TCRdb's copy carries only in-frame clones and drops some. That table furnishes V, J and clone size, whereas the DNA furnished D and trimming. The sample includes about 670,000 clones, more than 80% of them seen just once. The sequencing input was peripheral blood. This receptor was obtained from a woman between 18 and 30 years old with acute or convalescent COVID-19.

The CDR3 DNA follows: TGCGCCAGCAGCTTGGATGGGGCAGGTCGGCGGACTGAAGCTTTCTTT. This sequence encodes CASSLDGAGRRTEAFF. The V gene is TRBV5-1, the J gene TRBJ1-1; a possible D gene is TRBD1 (5 bases). The V end was cut by 0 bases, the J end by 5 bases, with 17 bases between. The germline V gene encodes CDR1 SGHRS and CDR2 YFSETQ. CDR3 size: 16 residues. Combining the CDR3 with reference TRBV5-1 and TRBJ1-1 gives the whole variable domain KAGVTQTPRYLIKTRGQQVTLSCSPISGHRSVSWYQQTPGQGLQFLFEYFSETQRNKGNFPGRFSGRQFSNSRSEMNVSTLELGDSALYLCASSLDGAGRRTEAFFGQGTRLTVV.